A selection of T cell receptor beta chains follows, all from one sample in a study of spatial heterogeneity in lung cancer. One entry per CDR3 protein results from TCRdb running MiXCR on the 5' RACE reads. The sample lists tens of thousands of distinct CDR3 sequences, 7.5% occurring once. This sample comprised PBMCs, obtained at surgery. Receptors originate from a male donor with early-stage non-small cell lung cancer. The CDR3 runs from the conserved cysteine through the conserved F or W. The D gene is left open where the match is weak. Only part of the rows carry a size: once, few, many, or a class if the clone is expanded.

len: 17; j_gene: TRBJ2-3; abundance: -; d_gene: TRBD1; v_gene: TRBV6-6; CDR3nt: TGTGCCAGCAGTCCAGACAGGGGGGAACCAAGCACAGATACGCAGTATTTT; CDR3aa: CASSPDRGEPSTDTQYF
len: 13; j_gene: TRBJ2-3; abundance: many; d_gene: -; v_gene: TRBV7-3; CDR3nt: TGTGCCAGCAGCCCCGGACACACAGATACGCAGTATTTT; CDR3aa: CASSPGHTDTQYF
len: 14; j_gene: TRBJ1-4; abundance: -; d_gene: -; v_gene: TRBV12-3/TRBV12-4; CDR3nt: TGTGCCAGCAGTGGGGGACACCGTAATGAAAAACTGTTTTTT; CDR3aa: CASSGGHRNEKLFF
len: 14; j_gene: TRBJ2-1; abundance: many; d_gene: TRBD1; v_gene: TRBV20-1; CDR3nt: TGCAGTGCTAGACCGGGACAGGACTACAATGAGCAGTTCTTC; CDR3aa: CSARPGQDYNEQFF
len: 15; j_gene: TRBJ2-1; abundance: many; d_gene: -; v_gene: TRBV30; CDR3nt: TGTGCCTGGAGCCCTAAAGGACCCACAGGGCATGAGCAGTTCTTC; CDR3aa: CAWSPKGPTGHEQFF
len: 16; j_gene: TRBJ2-2; abundance: few; d_gene: -; v_gene: TRBV18; CDR3nt: TGTGCCAGCTCACTCTATAGGGCCGATAACACCGGGGAGCTGTTTTTT; CDR3aa: CASSLYRADNTGELFF
len: 16; j_gene: TRBJ1-2; abundance: many; d_gene: -; v_gene: TRBV3-1; CDR3nt: TGTGCCAGCAGCCCCTACCGGAAGGGGTCGGGCTATGGCTACACCTTC; CDR3aa: CASSPYRKGSGYGYTF
len: 15; j_gene: TRBJ2-3; abundance: -; d_gene: -; v_gene: TRBV4-3; CDR3nt: TGCGCCAGCAGCCAAGAGTATAGGGCCACAGATACGCAGTATTTT; CDR3aa: CASSQEYRATDTQYF
len: 15; j_gene: TRBJ2-1; abundance: many; d_gene: -; v_gene: TRBV7-6; CDR3nt: TGTGCCAGCAGCATTCAGGGCTGGGGCTACAATGAGCAGTTCTTC; CDR3aa: CASSIQGWGYNEQFF
len: 17; j_gene: TRBJ1-6; abundance: many; d_gene: TRBD1; v_gene: TRBV4-3; CDR3nt: TGCGCCAGCAGCCAAGATTTACGGCAGGGGGGTAATTCACCCCTCCACTTT; CDR3aa: CASSQDLRQGGNSPLHF
len: 14; j_gene: TRBJ2-3; abundance: many; d_gene: -; v_gene: TRBV4-1; CDR3nt: TGCGCCAGCAGCCAAGATTTTAGCACAGATACGCAGTATTTT; CDR3aa: CASSQDFSTDTQYF
len: 16; j_gene: TRBJ2-3; abundance: few; d_gene: TRBD2; v_gene: TRBV7-3; CDR3nt: TGTGCCAGCAGCTTAGGACTAGCGGGACCGACAGATACGCAGTATTTT; CDR3aa: CASSLGLAGPTDTQYF
len: 11; j_gene: TRBJ2-5; abundance: medium-sized; d_gene: -; v_gene: TRBV12-3/TRBV12-4; CDR3nt: TGTGCCAGCAGCCTGCAAGAGACCCAGTACTTC; CDR3aa: CASSLQETQYF
len: 16; j_gene: TRBJ2-3; abundance: few; d_gene: TRBD2; v_gene: TRBV2; CDR3nt: TGTGCCAGCACCACCCAACTAGCGGGGAACTCAGATACGCAGTATTTT; CDR3aa: CASTTQLAGNSDTQYF
len: 14; j_gene: TRBJ1-1; abundance: few; d_gene: TRBD1; v_gene: TRBV6-2/TRBV6-3; CDR3nt: TGTGCCAGCAAATTACCGGGACAGGGCACTGAAGCTTTCTTT; CDR3aa: CASKLPGQGTEAFF
len: 16; j_gene: TRBJ2-1; abundance: many; d_gene: TRBD2; v_gene: TRBV20-1; CDR3nt: TGCAGTGCTAGAACCCTAGCGGGGTCCCTCGAGGATGAGCAGTTCTTC; CDR3aa: CSARTLAGSLEDEQFF
len: 15; j_gene: TRBJ1-3; abundance: -; d_gene: TRBD1; v_gene: TRBV20-1; CDR3nt: TGCAGTGCTTCGACAGGGAGGGGATCTGGAAACACCATATATTTT; CDR3aa: CSASTGRGSGNTIYF
len: 14; j_gene: TRBJ2-3; abundance: many; d_gene: -; v_gene: TRBV24-1; CDR3nt: TGTGCCACCAGGGGACCAACAAGCACAGATACGCAGTATTTT; CDR3aa: CATRGPTSTDTQYF
len: 15; j_gene: TRBJ1-2; abundance: few; d_gene: TRBD1; v_gene: TRBV20-1; CDR3nt: TGCAGTGCTCCCGGACAGGGACGGGCGATAAGGGGCTACACCTTC; CDR3aa: CSAPGQGRAIRGYTF
len: 14; j_gene: TRBJ2-1; abundance: many; d_gene: -; v_gene: TRBV10-3; CDR3nt: TGTGCCATCAGCCAAAAAGTGACAAACAATGAGCAGTTCTTC; CDR3aa: CAISQKVTNNEQFF
len: 12; j_gene: TRBJ2-5; abundance: many; d_gene: -; v_gene: TRBV12-3/TRBV12-4; CDR3nt: TGTGCCAGCAGTTTGATCTCAGAGACCCAGTACTTC; CDR3aa: CASSLISETQYF
len: 15; j_gene: TRBJ1-1; abundance: many; d_gene: -; v_gene: TRBV4-3; CDR3nt: TGCGCCAGCAGCCTAAGGGAGGTTCGGAACACTGAAGCTTTCTTT; CDR3aa: CASSLREVRNTEAFF
len: 14; j_gene: TRBJ2-1; abundance: many; d_gene: TRBD2; v_gene: TRBV3-1; CDR3nt: TGTGCCAGCAGCCCGGGACTAGCGGGAGGCCACCGGTTCTTC; CDR3aa: CASSPGLAGGHRFF
len: 15; j_gene: TRBJ2-6; abundance: -; d_gene: -; v_gene: TRBV18; CDR3nt: TGTGCCAGCTCACCACAGGGGTCTGGGGCCAACGTCCTGACTTTC; CDR3aa: CASSPQGSGANVLTF